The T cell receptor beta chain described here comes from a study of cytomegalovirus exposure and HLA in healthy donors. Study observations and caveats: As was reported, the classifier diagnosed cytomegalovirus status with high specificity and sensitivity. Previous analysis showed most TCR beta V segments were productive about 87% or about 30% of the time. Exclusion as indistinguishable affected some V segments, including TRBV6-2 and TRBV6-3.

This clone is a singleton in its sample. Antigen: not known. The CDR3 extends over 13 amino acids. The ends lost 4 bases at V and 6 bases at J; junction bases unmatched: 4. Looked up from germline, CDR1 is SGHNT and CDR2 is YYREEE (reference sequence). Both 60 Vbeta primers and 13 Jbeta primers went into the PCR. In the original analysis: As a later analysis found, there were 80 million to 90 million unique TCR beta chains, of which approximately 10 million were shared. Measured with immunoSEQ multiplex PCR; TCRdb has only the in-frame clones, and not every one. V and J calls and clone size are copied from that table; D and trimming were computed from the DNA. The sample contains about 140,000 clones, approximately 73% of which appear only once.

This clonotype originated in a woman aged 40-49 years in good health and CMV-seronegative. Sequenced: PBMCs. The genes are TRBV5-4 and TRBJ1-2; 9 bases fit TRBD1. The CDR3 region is CASSLDRGNGYTF. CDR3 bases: TGTGCCAGCAGCCTGGACAGGGGTAATGGCTACACCTTC. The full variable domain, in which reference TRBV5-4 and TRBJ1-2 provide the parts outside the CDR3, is ETGVTQSPTHLIKTRGQQVTLRCSSQSGHNTVSWYQQALGQGPQFIFQYYREEENGRGNFPPRFSGLQFPNYSSELNVNALELDDSALYLCASSLDRGNGYTFGSGTRLTVV.